This TCR beta chain emerged from a study of T-cell memory formation after mild COVID-19. Overall study context: Clusters were largely donor specific.

5'RACE with constant-segment primers yielded barcoded, UMI-tagged TCR alpha and TCR beta cDNA libraries. TCRdb passed the 5' RACE reads through MiXCR, listing each CDR3 protein once. Seen here are just under 150,000 distinct CDR3 sequences, 6% observed once, and the top ten hold approximately 2%. The CDR3 is 15 residues long. Trimming removed 5 bases at V and 7 bases at J, with 17 bases between. Looked up from germline, CDR1 is KGHDR and CDR2 is SFDVKD. This clonotype was counted a few times. The sequencing sample was made of PBMCs or a T cell subset sorted from them (not recorded which). The chain links TRBV24-1 to TRBJ2-1; D might be TRBD1 or TRBD2, each matching 7 bases. The sequence came from an adult woman who had mild COVID-19 (a few samples of this study predate the infection). Cell type and time point are not known. The CDR3 region has the DNA TGTGCCACCAGTGTCGGGCAGGGGGGGAGGAATGAGCAGTTCTTC. This gives the protein CATSVGQGGRNEQFF.